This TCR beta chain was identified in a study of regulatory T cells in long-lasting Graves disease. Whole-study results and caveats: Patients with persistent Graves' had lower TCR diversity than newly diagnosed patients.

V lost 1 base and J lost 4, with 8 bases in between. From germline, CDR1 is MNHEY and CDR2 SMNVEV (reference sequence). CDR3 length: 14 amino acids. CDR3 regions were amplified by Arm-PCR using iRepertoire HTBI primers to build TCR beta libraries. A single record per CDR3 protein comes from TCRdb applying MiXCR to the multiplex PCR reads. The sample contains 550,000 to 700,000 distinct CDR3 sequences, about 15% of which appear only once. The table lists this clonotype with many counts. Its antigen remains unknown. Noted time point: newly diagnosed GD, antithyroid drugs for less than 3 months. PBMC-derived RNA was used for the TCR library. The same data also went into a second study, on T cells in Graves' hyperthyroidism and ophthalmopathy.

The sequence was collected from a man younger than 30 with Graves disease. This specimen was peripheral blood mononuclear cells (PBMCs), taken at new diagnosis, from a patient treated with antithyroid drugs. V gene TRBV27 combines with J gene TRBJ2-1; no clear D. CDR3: CASSLLSDYNEQFF. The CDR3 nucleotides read TGTGCCAGCAGTTTATTGTCAGATTACAATGAGCAGTTCTTC.